This T cell receptor beta chain was identified in a study of graft-versus-host responses after intestinal transplantation. Across the whole study: Transplant types were multivisceral, liver-intestinal, or isolated intestinal. Recipients were all induced with anti-thymocyte globulin, then given tacrolimus and steroids for about 3 years. General study findings and limits: GvH clones appeared in recipient marrow, some first in ileum or blood. Peak GvH clone levels in circulation were associated with early post-transplant HvG declines.

Notes on this clone: Its target is not known.

The CDR3 is 16 residues long. The germline CDR1 and CDR2 sequences are SGDLS and YYNGEE. V trimming: 0 bases; J trimming: 7 bases; junction bases outside the gene matches: 13. Profiled with immunoSEQ multiplex PCR; TCRdb holds only in-frame clones, not every one. The sample contains about 93,000 clones, over 80% of which appear only once. The receptor was isolated from a human donor who received an intestinal transplant. Specimen: unstimulated CD8+ T cells sorted from spleen or lymph node cells, collected before intestinal transplant. V usage is TRBV9 and J usage is TRBJ2-7; TRBD1 matches 7 bases. This CDR3 reads CASSVGAAGGSGEQYF. The CDR3 DNA reads TGTGCCAGCAGCGTAGGAGCCGCAGGGGGATCGGGTGAGCAGTACTTC.